The following is a TCR beta chain sequence with its context. Its antigen remains unknown. The PCR had 60 Vbeta and 13 Jbeta primers. Repertoires were generated with immunoSEQ multiplex PCR, while TCRdb's copy carries only in-frame clones and drops some. The sample shows about 150,000 clones, 80% to 90% of them seen only once. The data were taken from a study of cytomegalovirus exposure and HLA in healthy donors. Overall study results and limits: When a later analysis compared HLA-associated TCR beta chains with equally common others, the HLA-associated chains turned out to be more clonally expanded and to have lower generation probabilities. Reportedly, cytomegalovirus status was diagnosed with high sensitivity and specificity. One variant, a missense change in DCLRE1C, was linked in a later analysis to TCR beta V- and J-gene trimming.

The sequence was collected from a woman between 18 and 30 years old in good health and CMV-seronegative. The sample comprised PBMCs.

The CDR3 DNA reads as TGTGCCAGCAGTATATCTCAGGGCCAGCCCCAGCATTTT. Its protein is CASSISQGQPQHF. This chain joins TRBV6-6 and TRBJ1-5; perhaps TRBD1 as D (5 bases). In germline, CDR1 is MNHNY, CDR2 SVGAGI (reference sequence). This CDR3 contains 13 residues. V was pared by 5 bases and J by 7 bases, with 12 bases between.